One and the same sample provided the 7 T cell receptor beta chains below, sequenced in a study of early T cells in non-severe SARS-CoV-2 infection (dated by TCRdb to the early 2020s). Receptor libraries were prepared by 5' RACE. Sequencing used a NextSeq 500. TCRdb reanalyzed the raw reads on its own, using fastp at Q25 for trimming and MiXCR for clone calling, and kept in-frame beta chains. Identical CDR3 proteins give one entry, which carries the most common genes and DNA. Across this sample there are some 54,000 distinct CDR3 sequences, with about 10% seen only once. More than 6.5% of the sample is in the top ten clones. The sequencing sample was made of whole blood. The receptors here all came from an adult who was a healthcare worker with PCR-confirmed SARS-CoV-2 infection or an uninfected control (not recorded which).

In this sample, this clonotype turned up many times. This chain uses TRBV6-5 with TRBJ2-7, with TRBD1 identical over 9 bases. The V segment lost 5 bases and the J segment 3 bases; nucleotides outside the gene matches: 8. Per germline, CDR1 MNHEY and CDR2 SVGAGI. The CDR3 contains 15 residues. The CDR3: CASSPPGQGVYEQYF. The DNA of the CDR3 is TGTGCCAGCAGTCCACCGGGACAGGGCGTCTACGAGCAGTACTTC.

This clonotype came up many times. The V gene is TRBV20-1, the J gene TRBJ1-1; D is perhaps TRBD1 (6 bases). V lost 0 bases to trimming and J lost 7 bases, with 18 bases between them. This CDR3 has 15 residues. Per germline, CDR1 DFQATT and CDR2 SNEGSKA (reference sequence). The CDR3 region is CSARDQWRGAREAFF. The CDR3 DNA sequence: TGCAGTGCTAGAGATCAATGGCGGGGGGCTCGTGAAGCTTTCTTT.

This clonotype was seen more than once but under ten times. The V call is TRBV20-1, the J call TRBJ1-6; 8 bases fit TRBD1. Per the germline V gene, CDR1 is DFQATT and CDR2 is SNEGSKA (reference sequence). The V gene end was trimmed by 6 bases and the J gene end by 8 bases; junction bases not matched to a gene: 3. The CDR3 loop spans 12 amino acids. CDR3 in amino acids: CSADRGDSPLHF. DNA of the CDR3: TGCAGTGCAGACAGGGGAGATTCACCCCTCCACTTT.

This clonotype turned up a few times. The chain uses TRBV25-1 and TRBJ2-5; D not resolved. Germline assignment: CDR1 MGHDK and CDR2 SYGVNS. Trimming took off 5 bases at V and 0 bases at J, with 13 bases between the two ends. The CDR3 covers 15 residues. As DNA, the CDR3 is TGTGCCAGCAGTCAAAGTAAAGGGTACCAAGAGACCCAGTACTTC. Protein sequence: CASSQSKGYQETQYF.

This clonotype was counted many times. DNA of the CDR3: TGTGCCAGCAGTGGGGAAGAAGAATTAAGCTCCTACAATGAGCAGTTCTTC. It codes for CASSGEEELSSYNEQFF. The rearrangement joins TRBV2 to TRBJ2-1; D gene uncertain. Germline-derived CDR1 and CDR2 are SNHLY and FYNNEI. Trimming left V 4 bases short and J 0 bases short, with 16 bases between. The CDR3 covers 17 residues.

V usage is TRBV11-1 and J usage is TRBJ2-1; D could derive from TRBD1 or TRBD2 (5 bases each). Trimming shortened V by 7 bases and J by 9 bases, and 16 bases separated the two germline ends. Germline assignment: CDR1 SGHAT and CDR2 FQDESV (reference sequence). The CDR3 sequence is 13 residues long. The DNA for the CDR3 is TGTGCCAGCACCCCCGGGTGGGACGGTGAGCAGTTCTTC. Amino acid sequence: CASTPGWDGEQFF. Based on the CDR3 plus reference TRBV11-1 and TRBJ2-1, the full variable domain is EAEVAQSPRYKITEKSQAVAFWCDPISGHATLYWYRQILGQGPELLVQFQDESVVDDSQLPKDRFSAERLKGVDSTLKIQPAELGDSAMYLCASTPGWDGEQFFGPGTRLTVL.

This clonotype was seen a few times. The chain joins TRBV3-1 to TRBJ2-3; D could derive from TRBD1 or TRBD2 (5 bases each). V was shortened by 1 base and J by 8 bases, with 7 bases between the two germline ends. This CDR3 region has 12 residues. Germline V gives CDR1 LGHDT, CDR2 YNNKEL (reference sequence). CDR3 region: CASSQAGTTQYF. CDR3 bases: TGTGCCAGCAGCCAAGCGGGGACTACGCAGTATTTT.